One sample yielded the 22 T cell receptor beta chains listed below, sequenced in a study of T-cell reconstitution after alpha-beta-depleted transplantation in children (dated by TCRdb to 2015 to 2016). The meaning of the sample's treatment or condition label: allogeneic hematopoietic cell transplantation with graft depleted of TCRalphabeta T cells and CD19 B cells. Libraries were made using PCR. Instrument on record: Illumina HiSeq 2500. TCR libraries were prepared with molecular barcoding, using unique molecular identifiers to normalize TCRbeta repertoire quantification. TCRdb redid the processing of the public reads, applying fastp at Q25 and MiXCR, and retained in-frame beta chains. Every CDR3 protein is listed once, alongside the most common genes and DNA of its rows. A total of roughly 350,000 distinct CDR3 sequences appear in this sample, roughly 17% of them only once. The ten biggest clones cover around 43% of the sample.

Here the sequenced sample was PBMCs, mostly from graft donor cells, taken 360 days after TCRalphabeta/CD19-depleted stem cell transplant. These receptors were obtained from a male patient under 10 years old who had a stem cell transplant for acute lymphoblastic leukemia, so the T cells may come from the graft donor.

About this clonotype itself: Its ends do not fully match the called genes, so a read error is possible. The chain's CDR3 is CASSSGTLPQSF. The CDR3 nucleotides are TGTGCCAGCAGTTCAGGGACCCTCCCCCAATCCTTC. This rearrangement joins TRBV28 to TRBJ1-2; a possible D gene is TRBD1 (5 bases). The germline CDR1 and CDR2 sequences are MDHEN and SYDVKM. The CDR3 runs to 12 residues.

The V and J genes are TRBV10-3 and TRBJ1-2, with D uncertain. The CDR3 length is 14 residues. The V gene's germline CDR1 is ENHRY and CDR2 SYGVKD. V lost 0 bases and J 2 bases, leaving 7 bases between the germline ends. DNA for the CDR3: TGTGCCATCAGTGAGTCACCCGGGAACTATGGCTACACCTTC. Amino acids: CAISESPGNYGYTF.

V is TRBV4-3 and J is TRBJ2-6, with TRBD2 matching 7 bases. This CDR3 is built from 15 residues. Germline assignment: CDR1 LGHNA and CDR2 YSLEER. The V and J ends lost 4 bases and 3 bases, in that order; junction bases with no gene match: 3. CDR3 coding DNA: TGCGCCAGCAGCCCCTCGGGGGGTGGGGCCAACGTCCTGACTTTC. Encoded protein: CASSPSGGGANVLTF.

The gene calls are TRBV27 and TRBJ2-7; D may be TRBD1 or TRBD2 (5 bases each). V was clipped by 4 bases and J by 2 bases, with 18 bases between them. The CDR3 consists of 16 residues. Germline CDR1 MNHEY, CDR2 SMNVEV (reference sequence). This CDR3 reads CASSSLSSEGPYEQYF. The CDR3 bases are TGTGCCAGCAGTTCCCTCTCGAGTGAGGGACCCTACGAGCAGTACTTC.

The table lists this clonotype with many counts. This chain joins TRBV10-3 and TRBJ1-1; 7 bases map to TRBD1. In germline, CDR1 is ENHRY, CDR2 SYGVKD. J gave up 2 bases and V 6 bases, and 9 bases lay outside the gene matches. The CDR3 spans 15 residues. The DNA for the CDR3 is TGTGCCATCAGCCTGACAGGGTCCCTTAACACTGAAGCTTTCTTT. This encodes CAISLTGSLNTEAFF.

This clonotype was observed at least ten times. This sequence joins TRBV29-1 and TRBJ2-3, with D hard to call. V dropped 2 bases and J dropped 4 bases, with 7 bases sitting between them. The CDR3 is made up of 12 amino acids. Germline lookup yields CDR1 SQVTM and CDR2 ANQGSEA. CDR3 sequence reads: CSVEWASDTQYF. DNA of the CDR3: TGCAGCGTTGAATGGGCATCAGATACGCAGTATTTT.

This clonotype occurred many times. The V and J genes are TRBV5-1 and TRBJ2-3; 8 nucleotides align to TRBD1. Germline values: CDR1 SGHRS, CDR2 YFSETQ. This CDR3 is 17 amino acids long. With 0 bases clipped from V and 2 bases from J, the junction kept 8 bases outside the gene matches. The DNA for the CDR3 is TGCGCCAGCAGCTTGGTAAAGACAGGGGCTTACACAGATACGCAGTATTTT. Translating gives CASSLVKTGAYTDTQYF. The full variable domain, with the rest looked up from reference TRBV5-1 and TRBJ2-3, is KAGVTQTPRYLIKTRGQQVTLSCSPISGHRSVSWYQQTPGQGLQFLFEYFSETQRNKGNFPGRFSGRQFSNSRSEMNVSTLELGDSALYLCASSLVKTGAYTDTQYFGPGTRLTVL.

The CDR3 sequence is CAGGTSGRHEQFF. The CDR3 DNA sequence: TGTGCCGGTGGGACTAGCGGGAGGCATGAGCAGTTCTTC. The rearrangement uses TRBV6-2 or TRBV6-3 and TRBJ2-1, with TRBD2 matching over 15 bases. V lost 11 bases to trimming and J lost 8 bases; unmatched junction nucleotides: 4. The CDR3 contains 13 residues. Germline V gene sequence: CDR1 MNHEY, CDR2 SVGEGT.

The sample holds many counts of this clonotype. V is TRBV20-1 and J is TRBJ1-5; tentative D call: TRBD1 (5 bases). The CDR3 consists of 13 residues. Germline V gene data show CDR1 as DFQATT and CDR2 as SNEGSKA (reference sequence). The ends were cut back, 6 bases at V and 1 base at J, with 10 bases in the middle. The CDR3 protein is CSARDRSNQPQHF. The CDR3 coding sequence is TGCAGTGCGCGAGACAGAAGCAATCAGCCCCAGCATTTT.

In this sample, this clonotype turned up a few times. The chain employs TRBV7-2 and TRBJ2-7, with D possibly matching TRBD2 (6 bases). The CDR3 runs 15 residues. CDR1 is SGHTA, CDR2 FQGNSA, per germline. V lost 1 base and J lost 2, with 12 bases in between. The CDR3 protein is CASSLEAGMTYEQYF. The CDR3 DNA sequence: TGTGCCAGCAGCTTAGAAGCGGGCATGACCTACGAGCAGTACTTC.

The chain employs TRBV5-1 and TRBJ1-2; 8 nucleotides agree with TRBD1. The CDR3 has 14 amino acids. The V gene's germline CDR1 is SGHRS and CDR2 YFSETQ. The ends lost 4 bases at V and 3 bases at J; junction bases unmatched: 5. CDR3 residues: CASSPQGADYGYTF. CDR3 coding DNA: TGCGCCAGCAGCCCTCAGGGGGCTGACTATGGCTACACCTTC.

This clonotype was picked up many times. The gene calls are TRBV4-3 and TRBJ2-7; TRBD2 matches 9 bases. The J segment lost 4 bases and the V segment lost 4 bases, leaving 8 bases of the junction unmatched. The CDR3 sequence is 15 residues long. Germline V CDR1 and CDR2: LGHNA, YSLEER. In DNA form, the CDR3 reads TGCGCCAGCAGCCGGGGATTTGCGGGAGGGTACGAGCAGTACTTC. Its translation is CASSRGFAGGYEQYF.

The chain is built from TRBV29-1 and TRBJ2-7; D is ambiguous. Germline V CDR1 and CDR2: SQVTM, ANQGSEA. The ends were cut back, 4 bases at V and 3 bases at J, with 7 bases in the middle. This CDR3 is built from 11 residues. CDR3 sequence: CSVGVDYEQYF. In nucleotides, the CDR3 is TGCAGCGTTGGGGTAGACTACGAGCAGTACTTC.

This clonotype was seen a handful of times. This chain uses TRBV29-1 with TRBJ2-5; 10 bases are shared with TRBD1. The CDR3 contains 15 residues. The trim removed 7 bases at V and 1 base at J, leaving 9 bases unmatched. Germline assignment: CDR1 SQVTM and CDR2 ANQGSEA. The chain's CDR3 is CSARKGTGVQETQYF. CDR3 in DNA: TGCAGCGCCAGAAAGGGGACAGGGGTCCAAGAGACCCAGTACTTC.

The DNA of the CDR3 is TGTGCCAGCAGTCTCGGAGTTGGTGAGTTCTTC. Amino acid sequence: CASSLGVGEFF. This rearrangement joins TRBV6-2 or TRBV6-3 to TRBJ2-1; D is undetermined. CDR1 is MNHEY, CDR2 SVGEGT, per germline. The CDR3 runs to 11 residues. The V gene lost 5 bases and the J gene lost 14 bases, with 13 bases spanning the gap.

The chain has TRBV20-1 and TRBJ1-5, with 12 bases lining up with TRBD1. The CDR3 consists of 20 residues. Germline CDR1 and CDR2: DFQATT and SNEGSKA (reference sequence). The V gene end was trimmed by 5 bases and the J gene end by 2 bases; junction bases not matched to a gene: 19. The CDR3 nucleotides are TGCAGTGCTTCCATCTGGGCACCGGGACAGGGGGCTTTGGGCAATCAGCCCCAGCATTTT. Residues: CSASIWAPGQGALGNQPQHF.

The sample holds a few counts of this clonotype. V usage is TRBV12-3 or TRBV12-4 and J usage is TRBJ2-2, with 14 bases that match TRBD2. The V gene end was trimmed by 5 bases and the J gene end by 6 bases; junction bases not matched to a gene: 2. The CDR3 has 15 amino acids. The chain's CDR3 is CASSPGLAGAGELFF. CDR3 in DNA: TGTGCCAGCAGTCCGGGACTAGCGGGAGCCGGGGAGCTGTTTTTT.

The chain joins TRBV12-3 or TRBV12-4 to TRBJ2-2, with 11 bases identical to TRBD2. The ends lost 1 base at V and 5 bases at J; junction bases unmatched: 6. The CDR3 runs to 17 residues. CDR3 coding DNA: TGTGCCAGCAGTTTAGGGGGACTAGCGGCGTCTACCGGGGAGCTGTTTTTT. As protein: CASSLGGLAASTGELFF.

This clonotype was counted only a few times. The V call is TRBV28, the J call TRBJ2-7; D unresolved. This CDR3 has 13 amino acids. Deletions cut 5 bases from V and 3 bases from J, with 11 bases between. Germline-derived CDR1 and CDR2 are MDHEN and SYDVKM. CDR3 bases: TGTGCCAGCAGTGCCGGAGTCCTCTACGAGCAGTACTTC. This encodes CASSAGVLYEQYF.

DNA of the CDR3: TGCGCCAGCAAGGAGCGGCTAGCGGGAGTCTACGAGCAGTACTTC. It encodes CASKERLAGVYEQYF. The chain recombines TRBV10-2 with TRBJ2-7; TRBD2 aligns across 10 bases. After removal of 7 bases from V and 3 bases from J, the junction contained 9 bases not matched to a gene. This CDR3 is 15 amino acids long. Per the germline V gene, CDR1 is WSHSY and CDR2 is SAAADI.

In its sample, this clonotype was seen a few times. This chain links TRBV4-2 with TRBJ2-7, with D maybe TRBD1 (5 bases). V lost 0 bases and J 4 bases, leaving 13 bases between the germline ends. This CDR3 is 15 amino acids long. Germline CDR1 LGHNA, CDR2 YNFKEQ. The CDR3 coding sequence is TGTGCCAGCAGCCAAGATGAGGACATAGGATACGAGCAGTACTTC. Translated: CASSQDEDIGYEQYF.

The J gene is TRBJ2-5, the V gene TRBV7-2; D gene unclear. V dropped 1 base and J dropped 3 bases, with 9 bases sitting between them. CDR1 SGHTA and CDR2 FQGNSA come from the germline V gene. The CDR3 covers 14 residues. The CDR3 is CASSLGYSKETQYF. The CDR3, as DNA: TGTGCCAGCAGCTTAGGGTATTCTAAAGAGACCCAGTACTTC.